A single sample gave rise to the 10 T cell receptor beta chains below, sequenced in a study of blood T cell repertoires in COVID-19. Profiled with immunoSEQ multiplex PCR; TCRdb holds only in-frame clones, not every one. Here the sample spans 150,000 to 200,000 clones, roughly 83% being singletons. The sequencing sample was made of peripheral blood. These receptors originate from a woman aged 40 to 55 with COVID-19, enrolled during active disease.

The chain links TRBV5-1 to TRBJ1-2; 9 nucleotides align to TRBD1. CDR3 size: 15 residues. Germline loops: CDR1 SGHRS, CDR2 YFSETQ. The junction had 9 bases not matched to a gene; V was cut back by 6 bases and J by 3 bases. The CDR3 loop reads CASTPGTGLYYGYTF. The CDR3 region has the DNA TGCGCCAGCACCCCCGGGACAGGGCTATACTATGGCTACACCTTC.

Comments on this clone: Other DNA sequences within the sample encode an identical CDR3. This chain connects TRBV27 to TRBJ1-4; no firm D call. V was cut by 6 bases and J by 10 bases, with 12 bases left in between. CDR3 length: 12 amino acids. Germline CDR1 and CDR2: MNHEY and SMNVEV (reference sequence). CDR3 DNA: TGTGCCAGCAGCCTAGAGGGAGGAAAACTGTTTTTT. It is translated as CASSLEGGKLFF. Together with reference TRBV27 and TRBJ1-4, the CDR3 gives the full variable domain: EAQVTQNPRYLITVTGKKLTVTCSQNMNHEYMSWYRQDPGLGLRQIYYSMNVEVTDKGDVPEGYKVSRKEKRNFPLILESPSPNQTSLYFCASSLEGGKLFFGSGTQLSVL.

V is TRBV28 and J is TRBJ1-2, with D maybe TRBD1 (5 bases). The ends were cut back, 5 bases at V and 1 base at J, with 11 bases in the middle. The CDR3 is made up of 14 amino acids. Per germline, CDR1 MDHEN and CDR2 SYDVKM. The CDR3 sequence: CASSGPGLNYGYTF. DNA for the CDR3: TGTGCCAGCAGTGGGCCGGGACTTAACTATGGCTACACCTTC.

The genes are TRBV28 and TRBJ2-3; 9 bases agree with TRBD2. With V trimmed by 4 bases and J by 3 bases, 2 bases remained unmatched. Looked up from germline, CDR1 is MDHEN and CDR2 is SYDVKM. This CDR3 is 14 amino acids long. The chain's CDR3 is CASSWTSETDTQYF. In DNA form, the CDR3 reads TGTGCCAGCAGTTGGACTAGCGAGACAGATACGCAGTATTTT.

The chain recombines TRBV4-2 with TRBJ1-1; D is possibly TRBD1 (6 bases). Germline CDR1 LGHNA, CDR2 YNFKEQ. CDR3 size: 15 residues. V lost 1 base and J lost 4, with 13 bases in between. In DNA form, the CDR3 reads TGTGCCAGCAGCCAAGGGGGGGGACAAGGCACTGAAGCTTTCTTT. The encoded protein is CASSQGGGQGTEAFF.

This clone was detected only once. This chain uses TRBV4-2 with TRBJ1-6, with 9 bases matching TRBD1. The CDR3 contains 17 residues. CDR1 and CDR2 (germline): LGHNA, YNFKEQ. The V gene end was trimmed by 0 bases and the J gene end by 5 bases; junction bases not matched to a gene: 5. The CDR3 loop is CASSQERTGVNNSPLHF. DNA of the CDR3: TGTGCCAGCAGCCAAGAGAGGACAGGGGTGAATAATTCACCCCTCCACTTT.

This CDR3 reads CASSLPRQGRETQYF. The CDR3 DNA reads as TGCGCCAGCAGCTTGCCCCGACAGGGGCGGGAGACCCAGTACTTC. V is TRBV5-1 and J is TRBJ2-5; the match to TRBD1 covers 8 bases. Germline CDR1 reads SGHRS; CDR2 reads YFSETQ. The CDR3 totals 15 residues. With V trimmed by 1 base and J by 5 bases, 7 bases remained unmatched.

This chain joins TRBV5-1 and TRBJ2-1, with 10 positions matching TRBD2. This CDR3 is built from 17 residues. Germline V gene lookup returns CDR1 SGHRS and CDR2 YFSETQ. V lost 5 bases and J lost 7; bases outside the gene matches: 15. CDR3: CASSLYPTPGLANEQFF. CDR3 in DNA: TGCGCCAGCAGTCTATACCCGACCCCGGGACTAGCGAATGAGCAGTTCTTC. Variable domain in full (rest from reference TRBV5-1 and TRBJ2-1): KAGVTQTPRYLIKTRGQQVTLSCSPISGHRSVSWYQQTPGQGLQFLFEYFSETQRNKGNFPGRFSGRQFSNSRSEMNVSTLELGDSALYLCASSLYPTPGLANEQFFGPGTRLTVL.

The rearrangement uses TRBV18 and TRBJ1-5, with TRBD1 matching over 7 bases. The germline CDR1 and CDR2 sequences are KGHSH and LQKENI. There are 14 residues in the CDR3. Trimming took 8 bases from V and 8 from J; bases not matched to a gene: 12. The CDR3 protein is CASRGPGRQEPQHF. The CDR3 bases are TGTGCCAGCAGGGGGCCGGGCCGACAGGAGCCCCAGCATTTT.

This rearrangement joins TRBV12-3 or TRBV12-4 to TRBJ1-6; tentatively, D is TRBD1 (6 bases). The V and J ends lost 6 bases and 7 bases respectively, with 7 bases between them. The CDR3 runs 12 residues. CDR3 coding DNA: TGTGCCAGCAGCCAGGGGAATTCACCCCTCCACTTT. Translated: CASSQGNSPLHF.